This T cell receptor beta chain was sequenced during a study of monozygotic twins with inflammatory bowel disease. CDR1 and CDR2 from the germline V gene are LNHDA and SQIVND (reference sequence). CDR3 length equals 15 residues. The study, taken as a whole, reports: No detectable difference in repertoire similarity separated concordant from discordant twins, possibly as a result of limited power.

From the 5' RACE reads, TCRdb lists one entry per CDR3 protein and no DNA. This sample's table has about 300,000 distinct CDR3 sequences. A note on this clonotype: Its antigen is as yet unknown.

This receptor was taken from a human donor with ulcerative colitis or Crohn's disease, or a healthy co-twin of an affected twin (not recorded which). The chain has TRBV19 and TRBJ1-1; there is no DNA to check the TCRdb D call of TRBD1. The sequenced sample was blood. This CDR3 is CASRWGRVENTEAFF.